Listed below are T cell receptor beta chains from one sample, sequenced in a study of regulatory T cells in long-lasting Graves disease. TCRdb analysed the multiplex PCR reads with MiXCR anew, one entry per CDR3 protein. The data show 400,000 to 500,000 distinct CDR3 sequences, with over 15% seen just once and around 10% held by the top ten. A further study also used this sample, focusing on T cells in Graves' hyperthyroidism and ophthalmopathy.

The source was peripheral blood mononuclear cells (PBMCs), collected at new diagnosis, from a patient treated with antithyroid drugs. The receptors originated from a woman aged 25 to 39 with Graves disease. Each CDR3 is given with its conserved first and last residue. Fields, in order: J gene, D gene, clone size, V gene, CDR3 DNA, CDR3 protein. A D gene is named only where the DNA matches it firmly. Size values are once, few and many counts, or a class for expanded clones, and some rows have none.

TRBJ2-1 NA NA TRBV29-1 TGCAGCGTTGATCAGGAGCAGTTCTTC CSVDQEQFF
TRBJ1-1 NA NA TRBV28 TGTGCCAGCAGTCGGACAGATAGGGCTGAAGCTTTCTTT CASSRTDRAEAFF
TRBJ2-7 NA many TRBV12-3/TRBV12-4 TGTGCCAGCAGTTTACAGGGGGGGTACGAGCAGTACTTC CASSLQGGYEQYF
TRBJ2-2 TRBD1 many TRBV2 TGTGCCAGCCATCCCGGACAGGGGCAGGCAAGAGGAAACACCGGGGAGCTGTTTTTT CASHPGQGQARGNTGELFF
TRBJ2-3 TRBD2 many TRBV24-1 TGTGCCACCAGTGATCCGCTTTGGACTAGCGGGAGCCCAGATACGCAGTATTTT CATSDPLWTSGSPDTQYF
TRBJ2-5 NA few TRBV2 TGTGCCAGCAATGGGGACGTAGGGACCCAGTACTTC CASNGDVGTQYF
TRBJ2-7 TRBD2 many TRBV30 TGTGCCTGGAGTTGGGGGGGTTACGAGCAGTACTTC CAWSWGGYEQYF
TRBJ1-2 NA many TRBV7-8 TGTGCCAGCAGCTTTGAGGGGTTGGGCTATGGCTACACCTTC CASSFEGLGYGYTF
TRBJ1-3 NA many TRBV7-9 TGTGCCAGCAGCTTAGTCTCCTCTGGAAACACCATATATTTT CASSLVSSGNTIYF
TRBJ1-1 NA many TRBV28 TGTGCCAGCTTTTTAAGGGAGACTTTCTTT CASFLRETFF
TRBJ1-6 NA few TRBV2 TGTGCCAGCAGTGAAGGAACCTTTAGCTCCTATAATTCACCCCTCCACTTT CASSEGTFSSYNSPLHF